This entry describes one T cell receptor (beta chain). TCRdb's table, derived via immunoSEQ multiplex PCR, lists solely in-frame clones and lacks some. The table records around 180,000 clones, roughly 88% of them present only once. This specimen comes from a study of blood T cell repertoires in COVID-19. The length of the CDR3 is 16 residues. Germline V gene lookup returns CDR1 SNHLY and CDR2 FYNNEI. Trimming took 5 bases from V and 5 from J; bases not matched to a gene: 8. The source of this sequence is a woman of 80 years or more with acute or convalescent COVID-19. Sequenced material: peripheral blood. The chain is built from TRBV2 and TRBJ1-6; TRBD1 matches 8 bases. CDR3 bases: TGTGCCAGCAGTAGTCAGGGGGCCTTAAATAATTCACCCCTCCACTTT. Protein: CASSSQGALNNSPLHF.